These 4 T cell receptor beta chains were all obtained from the same sample, sequenced in a study of cytomegalovirus exposure and HLA in healthy donors. Assay: immunoSEQ multiplex PCR; the TCRdb copy retains only in-frame clones and omits some. The data contain about 360,000 clones, roughly 89% of them singletons. Sample: PBMCs. The receptors come from a woman aged 18-35 years in good health and CMV-seronegative.

The chain combines TRBV6-1 with TRBJ1-5, with D perhaps matching TRBD1 (6 bases). Per germline, CDR1 MNHNS and CDR2 SASEGT. This CDR3 spans 13 amino acids. V was pared by 6 bases and J by 10 bases, with 16 bases between. The CDR3 bases are TGTGCCAGCAGCTACAGGGTCGGGGAACCCCAGCATTTT. Amino acids: CASSYRVGEPQHF.

J is TRBJ2-7 and V is TRBV21-1; the DNA was not used to check the table's D call, TRBD2. TRBV21-1 constitutes a pseudogene. The CDR3 is 20 amino acids. DNA of the CDR3: TGTGCCAGCAGCAAAGCCCCCGAGAACCCCTTTAGCGGGAGAACTTACGAGCAGTACTTC. Its protein product is CASSKAPENPFSGRTYEQYF.

The J gene is TRBJ2-7, the V gene TRBV11-2; 9 bases fit TRBD2. CDR3 length: 16 amino acids. Germline assignment: CDR1 SGHAT and CDR2 FQNNGV. J was trimmed by 2 bases and V by 0 bases; bases with no gene match: 5. The CDR3 protein is CASSLDVGGGAYEQYF. The CDR3 bases are TGTGCCAGCAGCTTAGATGTTGGCGGGGGGGCCTACGAGCAGTACTTC. The variable domain in full, completed from reference TRBV11-2 and TRBJ2-7, reads EAGVAQSPRYKIIEKRQSVAFWCNPISGHATLYWYQQILGQGPKLLIQFQNNGVVDDSQLPKDRFSAERLKGVDSTLKIQPAKLEDSAVYLCASSLDVGGGAYEQYFGPGTRLTVT.

The CDR3 is CASSLAPGSSGNTIYF. As DNA, the CDR3 is TGCGCCAGCAGCTTGGCCCCGGGGAGCTCTGGAAACACCATATATTTT. The V gene is TRBV5-1, the J gene TRBJ1-3; no clear D. The V gene lost 0 bases and the J gene lost 0 bases, with 10 bases spanning the gap. In germline, CDR1 is SGHRS, CDR2 YFSETQ. The CDR3 is 16 residues long.